The clone carrying this T cell receptor (beta chain) was seen only once. Antigen unknown. Per the germline V gene, CDR1 is MGHDK and CDR2 is SYGVNS. The CDR3 loop spans 14 amino acids. V dropped 1 base and J dropped 6 bases, with 13 bases sitting between them. The sample comes from a study of cytomegalovirus exposure and HLA in healthy donors. Notes on the study in general: A later analysis reportedly found fewer N-insertions in an Asian-associated ancestry cluster than the approximately 700-donor mean. In a later analysis, common viral pathogens appeared linked to several of the most significant clusters. The investigators catalogued 150 or so TCR beta chains as cytomegalovirus-associated. The authors confirmed in vitro that three CMV-associated chains were specific for CMV antigens.

A multiplex PCR was run with 60 Vbeta primers and 13 Jbeta primers. The method was immunoSEQ multiplex PCR; TCRdb's version includes in-frame clones alone and lacks a portion of them. The sample has about 130,000 clones, about four fifths seen once. The sample taken for sequencing was PBMCs. This clonotype originated in a man aged 25 to 40 in good health and CMV-seronegative. This chain connects TRBV25-1 to TRBJ2-7; D is unclear. CDR3 sequence: CASSESNSLSEQYF. The DNA for the CDR3 is TGTGCCAGCAGTGAATCGAACAGCCTCAGCGAGCAGTACTTC.